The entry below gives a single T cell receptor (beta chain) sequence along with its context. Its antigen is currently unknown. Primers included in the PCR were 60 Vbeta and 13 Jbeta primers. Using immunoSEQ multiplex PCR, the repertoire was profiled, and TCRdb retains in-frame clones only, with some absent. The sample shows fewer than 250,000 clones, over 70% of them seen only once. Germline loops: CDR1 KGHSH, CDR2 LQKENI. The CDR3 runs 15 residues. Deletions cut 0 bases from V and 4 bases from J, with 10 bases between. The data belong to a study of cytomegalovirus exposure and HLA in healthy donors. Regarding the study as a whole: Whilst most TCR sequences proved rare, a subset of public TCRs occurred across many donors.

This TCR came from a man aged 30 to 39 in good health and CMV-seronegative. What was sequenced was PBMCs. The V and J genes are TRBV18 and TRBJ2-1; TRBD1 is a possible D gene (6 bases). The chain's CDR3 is CASSPPDSPYNEQFF. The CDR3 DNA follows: TGTGCCAGCTCACCACCGGACAGCCCATACAATGAGCAGTTCTTC.